Listed here are 22 T cell receptor beta chains from one sample, sequenced in a study of blood T cells in healthy people across ages. Next came a second PCR, run for about 7 to 12 cycles, which used a sample-barcoded 5' primer along with a J-beta primer mix. MiXCR was run by TCRdb on the 5' RACE reads, yielding one entry per CDR3 protein. This table holds approximately 800,000 distinct CDR3 sequences, 58% found once. The specimen sequenced was blood. Receptor source: a man younger than 45 in good health.

The chain carries TRBV7-9 and TRBJ2-7; 13 bases are shared with TRBD2. The DNA end is more similar to TRBJ2-5, so the J call may be wrong. Germline CDR1 and CDR2: SEHNR and FQNEAQ (reference sequence). This CDR3 comprises 16 residues. The CDR3 DNA reads as TGTGCCAGCAGCGTGACTAGCGGGGGGTTTGAAAAGACCCAGTACTTC. Translating it yields CASSVTSGGFEKTQYF.

The J gene is TRBJ2-1, the V gene TRBV20-1; D is perhaps TRBD2 (7 bases). The CDR3 sequence is 17 residues long. Germline CDR1 DFQATT, CDR2 SNEGSKA (reference sequence). Trimming pared 6 bases from V and 4 bases from J, leaving 25 bases between. CDR3 sequence (DNA): TGCAGTGCGGGGGAAATGGGGGGGCGAAGAGGGTACAATGAGCAGTTCTTC. Its protein product is CSAGEMGGRRGYNEQFF.

V and J are TRBV28 and TRBJ2-7; TRBD1 matches at 12 bases. This CDR3 has 17 amino acids. Trimming cost V 3 bases and J 7 bases; bases outside gene matches: 13. Per the germline V gene, CDR1 is MDHEN and CDR2 is SYDVKM. CDR3 sequence: CASSFSIQGQGAGEQYF. The CDR3 DNA reads TGTGCCAGCAGTTTCAGCATCCAGGGACAGGGGGCTGGAGAGCAGTACTTC.

The gene calls are TRBV6-6 and TRBJ1-1; TRBD1 matches at 7 bases. Germline CDR1 reads MNHNY; CDR2 reads SVGAGI (reference sequence). CDR3 length: 12 residues. The V gene end was trimmed by 7 bases and the J gene end by 7 bases; junction bases not matched to a gene: 6. CDR3 loop: CASTPGGFEAFF. The CDR3 DNA sequence: TGTGCCAGCACCCCAGGGGGGTTTGAAGCTTTCTTT.

This rearrangement joins TRBV6-5 to TRBJ1-2; D is ambiguous. V dropped 2 bases and J dropped 1 base, with 20 bases sitting between them. This CDR3 spans 18 amino acids. Per the germline V gene, CDR1 is MNHEY and CDR2 is SVGAGI. CDR3 region: CASSYAGLAYDYNYGYTF. The CDR3, as DNA: TGTGCCAGCAGTTACGCCGGTTTGGCCTATGACTATAACTATGGCTACACCTTC.

The chain uses TRBV6-2 or TRBV6-3 and TRBJ2-1, with TRBD2 as a possible D gene (6 bases). The CDR3 is 13 amino acids. V lost 5 bases, J lost 8 bases, and 13 bases lay in between. Germline loops: CDR1 MNHEY, CDR2 SVGEGT. The CDR3 DNA sequence: TGTGCCAGCAGTGTGAGCGGGTGGGATGAGCAGTTCTTC. Its translation is CASSVSGWDEQFF.

This clonotype was seen a single time. This rearrangement joins TRBV7-9 to TRBJ1-2; D gene uncertain. CDR1 SEHNR and CDR2 FQNEAQ come from the germline V gene (reference sequence). V lost 5 bases to trimming and J lost 4 bases, with 14 bases between them. CDR3 size: 14 residues. The CDR3 nucleotides are TGTGCCAGCAGCCCCGGGGTCCTAAGCTATGGCTACACCTTC. It codes for CASSPGVLSYGYTF.

This clonotype has just a few counts. This chain uses TRBV20-1 with TRBJ2-1; TRBD2 matches at 9 bases. The CDR3 length is 15 residues. The V segment lost 6 bases and the J segment 3 bases; nucleotides outside the gene matches: 9. Germline V lookup: CDR1 DFQATT, CDR2 SNEGSKA (reference sequence). This CDR3 reads CSAPAVSGGYNEQFF. The DNA of the CDR3 is TGCAGTGCCCCGGCGGTTAGCGGGGGCTACAATGAGCAGTTCTTC.

This chain joins TRBV4-3 and TRBJ2-5; D possibly corresponds to TRBD2 (5 bases). Gene TRBJ2-7 matches the end of the DNA better, so the J call may be wrong. Germline V gives CDR1 LGHNA, CDR2 YSLEER. The CDR3 contains 14 residues. Here the CDR3 DNA reads TGCGCCAGCAGCCAAGCTCCCGGGGTCTACGAGCAGTACTTC. This gives the protein CASSQAPGVYEQYF.

The chain uses TRBV3-1 and TRBJ2-1; D gene ambiguous. This CDR3 is 12 amino acids long. V was clipped by 0 bases and J by 11 bases, with 8 bases between them. In germline, CDR1 is LGHDT, CDR2 YNNKEL (reference sequence). The CDR3 protein is CASSQETTQQFF. The CDR3 DNA reads as TGTGCCAGCAGCCAAGAAACCACCCAGCAGTTCTTC.

The chain couples TRBV7-2 to TRBJ2-4; maybe TRBD1 (5 bases). Gene TRBJ2-5 matches the end of the DNA better, so the J call may be wrong. In germline, CDR1 is SGHTA, CDR2 FQGNSA. The CDR3 is 13 amino acids. The CDR3 DNA sequence: TGTGCCAGCAGTCCCCGGACCCAGGGGACCCAGTACTTC. Protein sequence: CASSPRTQGTQYF.

The count of this clonotype is one. The gene calls are TRBV20-1 and TRBJ2-1; 14 bases agree with TRBD2. This CDR3 region has 18 residues. Germline lookup yields CDR1 DFQATT and CDR2 SNEGSKA (reference sequence). The V gene end was trimmed by 7 bases and the J gene end by 5 bases; junction bases not matched to a gene: 16. The CDR3 reads CSVRGGTSGRGPNNEQFF. The CDR3 DNA is TGCAGTGTTAGGGGGGGGACTAGCGGGAGAGGGCCCAACAATGAGCAGTTCTTC.

This clonotype was detected only a few times. The chain carries TRBV3-1 and TRBJ2-1; TRBD1 is a possible D gene (6 bases). The CDR3 has 14 residues. Germline V gene sequence: CDR1 LGHDT, CDR2 YNNKEL (reference sequence). V lost 2 bases and J lost 3, with 8 bases in between. The CDR3 region has the DNA TGTGCCAGCAGCCAATGGGACAACTACAATGAGCAGTTCTTC. It encodes CASSQWDNYNEQFF.

This rearrangement joins TRBV6-2 or TRBV6-3 to TRBJ2-1; TRBD2 aligns across 10 bases. J lost 7 bases, V lost 6 bases, and 3 bases had no gene match. The CDR3 extends over 13 amino acids. Germline lookup yields CDR1 MNHEY and CDR2 SVGEGT. Written as DNA, the CDR3 is TGTGCCAGCAGACTAGCGGGACGGAATGAGCAGTTCTTC. It yields the protein CASRLAGRNEQFF.

The V and J genes are TRBV12-3 or TRBV12-4 and TRBJ1-1; TRBD1 agrees at 8 bases. After removal of 6 bases from V and 3 bases from J, the junction contained 6 bases not matched to a gene. This CDR3 spans 14 amino acids. The CDR3, as DNA: TGTGCCAGCAGACCCCAGGGGGCGGACACTGAAGCTTTCTTT. Translation: CASRPQGADTEAFF.

The V and J genes are TRBV12-3 or TRBV12-4 and TRBJ2-7; TRBD1 matches 7 bases. The junction had 10 bases not matched to a gene; V was cut back by 8 bases and J by 3 bases. The CDR3 totals 14 residues. CDR3 in amino acids: CASEAGTALYEQYF. In DNA, the CDR3 is TGTGCCAGCGAAGCCGGGACAGCTCTCTACGAGCAGTACTTC.

This clonotype was counted between two and nine times. This chain uses TRBV29-1 with TRBJ2-5; D ambiguous. CDR1 SQVTM and CDR2 ANQGSEA come from the germline V gene. The V and J ends lost 1 base and 4 bases respectively, with 13 bases between them. The CDR3 length is 14 residues. The CDR3 here is CSVEGPDKPETQYF. The CDR3 nucleotides are TGCAGCGTTGAAGGGCCAGACAAACCAGAGACCCAGTACTTC.

This clonotype was detected a few times. This chain links TRBV11-2 with TRBJ2-7; D may be TRBD1 or TRBD2 (6 bases each). The CDR3 consists of 14 residues. CDR1 SGHAT and CDR2 FQNNGV come from the germline V gene. V was cut by 5 bases and J by 7 bases, with 18 bases left in between. The CDR3 sequence is CASSEKSQGREQYF. CDR3 DNA sequence: TGTGCCAGCAGCGAAAAATCCCAGGGGAGGGAGCAGTACTTC. Full variable domain (rest looked up from reference TRBV11-2 and TRBJ2-7): EAGVAQSPRYKIIEKRQSVAFWCNPISGHATLYWYQQILGQGPKLLIQFQNNGVVDDSQLPKDRFSAERLKGVDSTLKIQPAKLEDSAVYLCASSEKSQGREQYFGPGTRLTVT.

This chain links TRBV20-1 with TRBJ1-5; 7 positions agree with TRBD1. The J segment lost 2 bases and the V segment lost 3 bases, leaving 10 bases of the junction unmatched. CDR1 is DFQATT and CDR2 is SNEGSKA in the germline V gene (reference sequence). The CDR3 is made up of 16 amino acids. In nucleotides, the CDR3 is TGCAGTGCTAGTCACACCGCAGGGGGGGGCAATCAGCCCCAGCATTTT. It is translated as CSASHTAGGGNQPQHF.

J is TRBJ2-7 and V is TRBV28; TRBD1 matches at 8 bases. Trimming at V came to 4 bases and at J to 5 bases, leaving 19 bases not matched to a gene. The CDR3 loop spans 18 amino acids. Germline assignment: CDR1 MDHEN and CDR2 SYDVKM. CDR3 nucleotide sequence: TGTGCCAGCAGTTCACTCATTGGTCCAGGACAGGGAAAGGACGAGCAGTACTTC. Translating it yields CASSSLIGPGQGKDEQYF.

This chain joins TRBV7-9 and TRBJ1-6; TRBD1 is a possible D gene (5 bases). CDR3 length: 14 amino acids. Germline V CDR1 and CDR2: SEHNR, FQNEAQ (reference sequence). V was pared by 5 bases and J by 11 bases, with 16 bases between. CDR3 sequence reads: CASSVQDGEAPLHF. The CDR3 DNA reads TGTGCCAGCAGCGTACAGGACGGGGAGGCACCCCTCCACTTT.

The chain recombines TRBV28 with TRBJ2-5, with unresolved D. The DNA end lines up better with TRBJ2-7; the J call may be wrong. Germline assignment: CDR1 MDHEN and CDR2 SYDVKM. This CDR3 spans 12 amino acids. CDR3 sequence (DNA): TGTGCCAGCAGGGTAGGGACCTACGAGCAGTACTTC. Amino acid sequence: CASRVGTYEQYF.